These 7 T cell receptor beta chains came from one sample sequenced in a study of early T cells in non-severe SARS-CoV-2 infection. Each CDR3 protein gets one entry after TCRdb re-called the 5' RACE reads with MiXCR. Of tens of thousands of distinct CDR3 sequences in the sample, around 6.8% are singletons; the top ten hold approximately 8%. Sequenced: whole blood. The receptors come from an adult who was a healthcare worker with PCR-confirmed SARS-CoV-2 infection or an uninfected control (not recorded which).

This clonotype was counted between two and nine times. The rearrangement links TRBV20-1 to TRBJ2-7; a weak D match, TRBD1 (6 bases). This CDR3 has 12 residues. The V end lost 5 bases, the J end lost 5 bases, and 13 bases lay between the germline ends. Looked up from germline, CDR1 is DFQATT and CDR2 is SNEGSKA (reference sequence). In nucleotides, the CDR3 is TGCAGTGCTCTCGCACAGGGCGACGAGCAGTACTTC. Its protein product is CSALAQGDEQYF.

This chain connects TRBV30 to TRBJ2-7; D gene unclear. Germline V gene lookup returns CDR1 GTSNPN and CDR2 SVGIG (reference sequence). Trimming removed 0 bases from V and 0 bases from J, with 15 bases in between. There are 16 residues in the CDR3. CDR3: CAWSVQLVPNSYEQYF. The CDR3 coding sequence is TGTGCCTGGAGTGTACAACTCGTACCCAACTCCTACGAGCAGTACTTC.

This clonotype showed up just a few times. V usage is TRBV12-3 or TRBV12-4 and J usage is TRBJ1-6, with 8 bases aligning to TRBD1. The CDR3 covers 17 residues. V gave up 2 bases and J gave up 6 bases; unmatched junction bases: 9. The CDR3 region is CASSLSGQGNFNSPLHF. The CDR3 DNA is TGTGCCAGCAGTTTATCCGGACAGGGAAATTTTAATTCACCCCTCCACTTT.

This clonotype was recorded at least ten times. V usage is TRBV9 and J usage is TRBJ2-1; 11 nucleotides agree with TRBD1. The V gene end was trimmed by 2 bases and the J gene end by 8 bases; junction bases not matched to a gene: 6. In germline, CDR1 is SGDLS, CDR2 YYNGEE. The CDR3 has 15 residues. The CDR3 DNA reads TGTGCCAGCAGCGTGACCGGGACAGGGGGGCATGAGCAGTTCTTC. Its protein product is CASSVTGTGGHEQFF.

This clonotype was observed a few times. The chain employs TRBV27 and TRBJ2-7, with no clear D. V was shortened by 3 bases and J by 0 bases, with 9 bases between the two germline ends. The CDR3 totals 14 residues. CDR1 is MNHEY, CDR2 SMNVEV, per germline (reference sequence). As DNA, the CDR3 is TGTGCCAGCAGTTTGTCGCCGATCTCCTACGAGCAGTACTTC. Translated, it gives CASSLSPISYEQYF.

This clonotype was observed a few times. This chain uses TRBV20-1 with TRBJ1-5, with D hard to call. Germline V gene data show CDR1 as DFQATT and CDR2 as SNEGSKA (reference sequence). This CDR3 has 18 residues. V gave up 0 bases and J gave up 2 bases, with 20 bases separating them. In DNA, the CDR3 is TGCAGTGCTAGAGATTGGGGATCACCCCCGGAGGGCAATCAGCCCCAGCATTTT. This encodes CSARDWGSPPEGNQPQHF.

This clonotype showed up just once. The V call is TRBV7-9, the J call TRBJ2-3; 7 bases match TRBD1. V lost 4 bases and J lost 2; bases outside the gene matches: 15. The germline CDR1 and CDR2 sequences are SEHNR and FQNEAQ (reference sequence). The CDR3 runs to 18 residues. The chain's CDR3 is CASSSTGIWGQSTDTQYF. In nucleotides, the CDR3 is TGTGCCAGCAGCTCGACAGGAATTTGGGGACAGTCCACAGATACGCAGTATTTT.